These T cell receptor beta chains were read from a single sample in a study of graft-versus-host responses after intestinal transplantation. Sequencing was performed with immunoSEQ multiplex PCR; in TCRdb, only in-frame clones are kept and a portion is missing. The sample contains 25,000 to 30,000 clones, around 80% of which appear only once. No antigen has been identified for these receptors. The sequenced sample was unstimulated CD4+ T cells sorted from spleen or lymph node cells, obtained before intestinal transplant. The source is a human donor who received an intestinal transplant. Each CDR3 is given with its conserved first and last residue. Fields, in order: J gene, V gene, D gene, clone size, CDR3 DNA, CDR3 protein. The D gene is left open where the match is weak. Expanded clones get a size class; other rows say once, few or many, or leave the size out.

TRBJ2-6	TRBV7-8	-	few	TGTGCCAGCAGCTTGGACAGCTCTGGGGCCAACGTCCTGACTTTC	CASSLDSSGANVLTF
TRBJ1-2	TRBV6-1	-	-	TGTGCCAGCAGGCCTCTGACGGCGTATGGCTACACCTTC	CASRPLTAYGYTF
TRBJ1-2	TRBV7-3	TRBD1	-	TGTGCCAGCAGCCCCACAGGGGCGAGCGGCTACACCTTC	CASSPTGASGYTF
TRBJ2-2	TRBV5-6	TRBD2	-	TGTGCCAGCAGCCTTGGACTAGCGGCGAACACCGGGGAGCTGTTTTTT	CASSLGLAANTGELFF
TRBJ1-4	TRBV5-4	TRBD1	-	TGTGCCAGCAGCAGGGGCCGGGACAGGGCTGAAAAACTGTTTTTT	CASSRGRDRAEKLFF
TRBJ1-2	TRBV5-8	-	-	TGTGCCAGCAGCTTGCAGGGGTTCGTTGGCTACACCTTC	CASSLQGFVGYTF
TRBJ2-7	TRBV7-9	-	-	TGTGCCAGCAGCTTAGCAGGAACAGGGCAGGAGCAGTACTTC	CASSLAGTGQEQYF
TRBJ2-1	TRBV19	TRBD2	-	TGTGCCAGTAGTATAACTCTGACTAGCGGGGTCCTCAATGAGCAGTTCTTC	CASSITLTSGVLNEQFF
TRBJ1-1	TRBV2	TRBD1	-	TGTGCCAGCAATAGGGGACAGGGGGGGGACACTGAAGCTTTCTTT	CASNRGQGGDTEAFF
TRBJ1-2	TRBV25-1	-	few	TGTGCCAGCAGTAGAGACCGACACTATGGCTACACCTTC	CASSRDRHYGYTF
TRBJ1-4	TRBV29-1	TRBD1	-	TGCAGCGCGAAGGGACAGGGGAATGAAAAACTGTTTTTT	CSAKGQGNEKLFF
TRBJ1-1	TRBV6-1	-	-	TGTGCCAGCAGCCCCAGGGTGAACACTGAAGCTTTCTTT	CASSPRVNTEAFF
TRBJ2-1	TRBV7-2	TRBD2	once	TGTGCCAGCAGCAGTAGCGGGAGGGACTACAATGAGCAGTTCTTC	CASSSSGRDYNEQFF
TRBJ2-1	TRBV7-3	TRBD2	-	TGTGCCAGCAGCTTAATAGGAGCGGGAGCCTACAATGAGCAGTTCTTC	CASSLIGAGAYNEQFF
TRBJ1-4	TRBV5-1	-	-	TGCGCCAGCAGCTCGCCCGGGACGGGGACTAATGAAAAACTGTTTTTT	CASSSPGTGTNEKLFF
TRBJ2-7	TRBV5-4	-	-	TGTGCCAGCAGCTTGCCACAGTCCTACGAGCAGTACTTC	CASSLPQSYEQYF
TRBJ2-5	TRBV4-1	-	-	TGCGCCAGCAGCGTACAGGTTCAAGAGACCCAGTACTTC	CASSVQVQETQYF
TRBJ2-7	TRBV25-1	TRBD2	-	TGTGCCAGCAGTGAACGAGGACTAGCGCAGCACCTCGACTACGAGCAGTACTTC	CASSERGLAQHLDYEQYF
TRBJ1-4	TRBV29-1	TRBD1	-	TGCAGCGTCCGGGACAGGGTCTCTAATGAAAAACTGTTTTTT	CSVRDRVSNEKLFF
TRBJ2-3	TRBV7-3	TRBD2	-	TGTGCCAGCAGCTTAAGTAGCGGGGGTGATACGCAGTATTTT	CASSLSSGGDTQYF
TRBJ2-1	TRBV7-3	TRBD2	-	TGTGCCAGCAGCTTCGGGGCGGGAGGGTACAATGAGCAGTTCTTC	CASSFGAGGYNEQFF
TRBJ2-2	TRBV28	-	-	TGTGCCAGCGCCTTGTGGGGCCCGGGGTCCGCGCCCGGGGAGCTGTTTTTT	CASALWGPGSAPGELFF
TRBJ2-3	TRBV29-1	-	once	TGCAGCGCGACACTTTTGGGTAGCGGCACAGATACGCAGTATTTT	CSATLLGSGTDTQYF
TRBJ1-5	TRBV6-6	-	-	TGTGCCAGCAGTTACGTTCAGGATCTTAGCAATCAGCCCCAGCATTTT	CASSYVQDLSNQPQHF
TRBJ2-7	TRBV7-2	-	-	TGTGCCAGCATCCCGGCGGGTTTAAAATACGAGCAGTACTTC	CASIPAGLKYEQYF
TRBJ2-5	TRBV19	-	-	TGTGCCAGTAGTATAGCTAGGGGGGGTCAAGAGACCCAGTACTTC	CASSIARGGQETQYF
TRBJ2-2	TRBV5-1	TRBD2	few	TGCGCCAGCAGCGCAAACCCGGGACTAGCGGGGACCGGGGAGCTGTTTTTT	CASSANPGLAGTGELFF